A selection of T cell receptor beta chains follows, all from one sample in a study of blood T cell repertoires in COVID-19. The protocol was immunoSEQ multiplex PCR, while the TCRdb copy is restricted to in-frame clones and leaves out a portion. In the table there are about 200,000 clones, nearly 90% of which are singletons. The sequenced sample consisted of peripheral blood. These receptors all stem from a man in his fifties or sixties with COVID-19, enrolled during active disease. CDR3s leave out the opening cysteine and the closing phenylalanine or tryptophan. Each record gives: J gene, V gene, CDR3 protein.

j_gene: TRBJ2-5
v_gene: TRBV5-1
CDR3aa: ASSLAPGGGETQY

j_gene: TRBJ1-2
v_gene: TRBV15
CDR3aa: ATSRDRRLPSYT

j_gene: TRBJ2-3
v_gene: TRBV3-1/TRBV3-2
CDR3aa: ASTGTGKTDTQY

j_gene: TRBJ2-3
v_gene: TRBV5-4
CDR3aa: ASSLAGGITDTQY

j_gene: TRBJ2-7
v_gene: TRBV12-3/TRBV12-4
CDR3aa: ASSFRGPYEQY

j_gene: TRBJ2-5
v_gene: TRBV2
CDR3aa: ASSDGRQIETQY

j_gene: TRBJ2-4
v_gene: TRBV29-1
CDR3aa: SVAGTFGDEY

j_gene: TRBJ2-6
v_gene: TRBV7-9
CDR3aa: ASSPGVFSGANVLT

j_gene: TRBJ2-1
v_gene: TRBV3-1/TRBV3-2
CDR3aa: ASSQDNTYNEQF

j_gene: TRBJ1-2
v_gene: TRBV7-8
CDR3aa: ASSPRQGRVNYGYT

j_gene: TRBJ2-5
v_gene: TRBV30
CDR3aa: AWTNFQRLQETQY

j_gene: TRBJ2-1
v_gene: TRBV28
CDR3aa: ASSFQGLGQF

j_gene: TRBJ1-1
v_gene: TRBV19
CDR3aa: ASSSGQYITEAF

j_gene: TRBJ2-3
v_gene: TRBV12-3/TRBV12-4
CDR3aa: ASKPAGPDTQY

j_gene: TRBJ1-3
v_gene: TRBV5-1
CDR3aa: ASSKQGDSGNTIY

j_gene: TRBJ1-1
v_gene: TRBV5-4
CDR3aa: ASNSAGTGGLIPEAF

j_gene: TRBJ2-7
v_gene: TRBV2
CDR3aa: ASGLYYEQY

j_gene: TRBJ2-1
v_gene: TRBV19
CDR3aa: ASSTEPRANEQF

j_gene: TRBJ2-1
v_gene: TRBV28
CDR3aa: ASSSGLGGDEQF

j_gene: TRBJ2-7
v_gene: TRBV30
CDR3aa: AWGQGATYEQY

j_gene: TRBJ2-1
v_gene: TRBV11-2
CDR3aa: ASSDTSGSLAYNEQF

j_gene: TRBJ1-5
v_gene: TRBV7-8
CDR3aa: ASSSTTQGFGNQPQH

j_gene: TRBJ1-4
v_gene: TRBV29-1
CDR3aa: SVLQGEKLF

j_gene: TRBJ2-7
v_gene: TRBV2
CDR3aa: ASSVGQGASYEQY

j_gene: TRBJ1-1
v_gene: TRBV10-3
CDR3aa: AISESNVWEGHTEAF

j_gene: TRBJ1-1
v_gene: TRBV12-3/TRBV12-4
CDR3aa: ASSPEGMLTF

j_gene: TRBJ2-1
v_gene: TRBV2
CDR3aa: ASSETGGFGSYNEQF

j_gene: TRBJ2-7
v_gene: TRBV10-3
CDR3aa: AITPGTGAAEQY

j_gene: TRBJ2-6
v_gene: TRBV13
CDR3aa: ASSWTGGGTGANVLT

j_gene: TRBJ1-2
v_gene: TRBV6-5
CDR3aa: ASREEVLLGYT

j_gene: TRBJ2-6
v_gene: TRBV10-3
CDR3aa: AISATGDGANVLT

j_gene: TRBJ2-3
v_gene: TRBV14
CDR3aa: ASSHQTGLNTDTQY

j_gene: TRBJ1-3
v_gene: TRBV19
CDR3aa: ASSSVEAGNTIY

j_gene: TRBJ2-1
v_gene: TRBV19
CDR3aa: ASSLLAGAGNEQF

j_gene: TRBJ2-1
v_gene: TRBV24-1
CDR3aa: ATSDATGTPSYNEQF

j_gene: TRBJ1-1
v_gene: TRBV20-1
CDR3aa: SVGATEAF

j_gene: TRBJ2-1
v_gene: TRBV24-1
CDR3aa: ATSDFAASGINEQF

j_gene: TRBJ2-2
v_gene: TRBV6-4
CDR3aa: ASSALAGGQTGELF

j_gene: TRBJ2-2
v_gene: TRBV5-1
CDR3aa: ASSSGAGSGSNTGELF

j_gene: TRBJ2-5
v_gene: TRBV23-1
CDR3aa: ASSQEGAGDLETQY

j_gene: TRBJ2-7
v_gene: TRBV15
CDR3aa: ATSGGQTYEQY

j_gene: TRBJ2-7
v_gene: TRBV4-3
CDR3aa: ASSHYSGGFTYEQY

j_gene: TRBJ1-1
v_gene: TRBV5-1
CDR3aa: ASSPTGYTEAF

j_gene: TRBJ2-2
v_gene: TRBV29-1
CDR3aa: SVQRENAGELF

j_gene: TRBJ2-5
v_gene: TRBV9
CDR3aa: ASSALGGFGLEETQY

j_gene: TRBJ2-7
v_gene: TRBV12-5
CDR3aa: ASGANTGRYNEQY

j_gene: TRBJ2-2
v_gene: TRBV7-2
CDR3aa: ASSSSQGVLF